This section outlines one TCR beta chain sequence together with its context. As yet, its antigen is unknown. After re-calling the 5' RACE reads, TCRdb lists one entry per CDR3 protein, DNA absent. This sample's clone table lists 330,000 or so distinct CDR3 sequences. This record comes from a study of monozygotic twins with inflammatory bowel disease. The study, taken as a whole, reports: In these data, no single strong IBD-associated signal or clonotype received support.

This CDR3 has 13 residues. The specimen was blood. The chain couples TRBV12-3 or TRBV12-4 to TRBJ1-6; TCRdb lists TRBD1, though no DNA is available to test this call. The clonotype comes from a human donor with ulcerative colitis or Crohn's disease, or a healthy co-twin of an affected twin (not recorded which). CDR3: CASSPGTTGPLHF.